This entry describes one T cell receptor beta chain. Its antigen remains unknown. CDR1 and CDR2 from the germline V gene are MGHRA and YSYEKL. J gave up 3 bases and V 2 bases, and 7 bases lay outside the gene matches. The CDR3 covers 16 residues. This entry is derived from a study of graft-versus-host responses after intestinal transplantation. Study details: Transplantation in recipients was multivisceral, liver-intestinal, or isolated intestinal. Induction with anti-thymocyte globulin, then tacrolimus and steroids for about 3 years, was given to all recipients.

The assay was immunoSEQ multiplex PCR, and TCRdb's table has in-frame clones only and misses some. The sample holds about 99,000 clones; less than 95% are singletons and the top ten take about 0.073%. Whole-study findings and limits: Individuals who had graft-donor T cell macrochimerism had allografts that showed high graft-versus-host to host-versus-graft clonal ratios.

The chain joins TRBV4-1 to TRBJ2-1, with 7 bases matching TRBD2. The starting material was unstimulated CD8+ T cells sorted from spleen or lymph node cells, obtained before transplant. The sequence came from a human donor who was the organ donor for an intestinal transplant. As DNA, the CDR3 is TGCGCCAGCAGCCAATCCCTAGCGGCAATCTACAATGAGCAGTTCTTC. Translation gives CASSQSLAAIYNEQFF.